This TCR beta chain was documented in a study of cytomegalovirus exposure and HLA in healthy donors. Study-level background: In a previous analysis, 100 million to 140 million unique TCR beta sequences were found from 150 million to 200 million T cells.

Whole-study findings and limits: A likely sequencing artifact accounted for one observed cluster of highly shared sequence variants.

A note on this clone: Antigen unknown.

In the PCR, 60 Vbeta and 13 Jbeta primers were used. Only in-frame clones appear in the TCRdb table, and some are missing; sequencing was by immunoSEQ multiplex PCR. Of over 45,000 clones in the sample, roughly four fifths were seen once. CDR1 is MNHEY, CDR2 SVGAGI, per germline. This CDR3 spans 13 amino acids. V was shortened by 0 bases and J by 7 bases, with 4 bases between the two germline ends. The material sequenced was PBMCs. The gene calls are TRBV6-5 and TRBJ1-6, with D uncertain. The TCR originated in a boy younger than 18 in good health and CMV-seropositive. The CDR3 DNA sequence: TGTGCCAGCAGTTACTCCCTCAATTCACCCCTCCACTTT. Protein product: CASSYSLNSPLHF.